This T cell receptor beta chain emerged from a study of T cell clones after liver transplantation. Study details: Three of eight recipients were HCV-positive; others had non-autoimmune, non-viral indications. Blood was drawn pre-transplant, before withdrawal, and after full or failed withdrawal.

Some clones are missing from TCRdb's copy, which holds only in-frame ones; the method was immunoSEQ multiplex PCR. The repertoire holds 50,000 or so clones, with 70% to 90% as singletons. V was trimmed by 8 bases and J by 4 bases, leaving 15 bases between them. The CDR3 covers 14 residues. Germline V gives CDR1 SNHLY, CDR2 FYNNEI. Unstimulated PBMCs were sorted into CD3+CD4+ and CD3+CD8+ populations. This TCR was recovered from a human patient who received a liver transplant. The graft donor may be the source of some T cells. This chain uses TRBV2 with TRBJ2-1, with D possibly being TRBD1 or TRBD2 (6 bases each). This material consisted of CD8+ T cells from blood, taken 12 months after liver transplant. As DNA, the CDR3 is TGTGCCAGCTCCTCTCGGGGGCCTTACAATGAGCAGTTCTTC. Translation gives CASSSRGPYNEQFF.